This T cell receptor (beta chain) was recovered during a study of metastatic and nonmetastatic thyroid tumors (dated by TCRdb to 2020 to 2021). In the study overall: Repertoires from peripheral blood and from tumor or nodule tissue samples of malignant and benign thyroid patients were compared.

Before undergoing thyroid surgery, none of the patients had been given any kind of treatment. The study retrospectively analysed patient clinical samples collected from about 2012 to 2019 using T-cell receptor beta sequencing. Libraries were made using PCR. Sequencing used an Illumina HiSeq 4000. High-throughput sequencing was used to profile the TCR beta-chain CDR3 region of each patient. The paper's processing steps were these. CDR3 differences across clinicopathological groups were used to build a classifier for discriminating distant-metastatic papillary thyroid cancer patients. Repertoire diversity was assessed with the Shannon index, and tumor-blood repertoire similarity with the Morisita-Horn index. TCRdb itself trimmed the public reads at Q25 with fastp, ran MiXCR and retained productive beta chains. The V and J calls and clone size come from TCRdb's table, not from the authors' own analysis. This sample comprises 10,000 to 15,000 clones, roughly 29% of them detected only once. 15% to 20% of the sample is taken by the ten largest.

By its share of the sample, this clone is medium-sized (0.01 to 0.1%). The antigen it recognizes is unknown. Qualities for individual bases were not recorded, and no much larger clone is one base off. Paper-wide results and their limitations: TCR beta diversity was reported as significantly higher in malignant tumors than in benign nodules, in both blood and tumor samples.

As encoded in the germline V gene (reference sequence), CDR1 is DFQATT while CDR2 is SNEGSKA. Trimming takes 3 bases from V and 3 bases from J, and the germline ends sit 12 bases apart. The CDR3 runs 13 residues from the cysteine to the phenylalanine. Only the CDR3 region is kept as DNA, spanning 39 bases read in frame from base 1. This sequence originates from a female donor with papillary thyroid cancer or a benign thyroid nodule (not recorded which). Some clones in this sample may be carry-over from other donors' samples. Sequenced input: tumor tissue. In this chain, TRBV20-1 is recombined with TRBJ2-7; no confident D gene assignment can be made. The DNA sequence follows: TGCAGTGCTAGTGCGGCCGGAAACTACGAGCAGTACTTC. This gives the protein CSASAAGNYEQYF.